A selection of T cell receptor beta chains follows, all from one sample in a study of T-cell memory formation after mild COVID-19. MiXCR was run by TCRdb on the 5' RACE reads, yielding one entry per CDR3 protein. The table includes about 210,000 distinct CDR3 sequences, around 25% detected once. Sequencing input: PBMCs or a T cell subset sorted from them (not recorded which). These receptors were collected from an adult woman who had mild COVID-19 (a few samples of this study predate the infection). Cell type and time point are not known. The CDR3 runs from the conserved cysteine through the conserved F or W. A D gene is named only where the DNA matches it firmly. Only part of the rows carry a size: once, few, many, or a class if the clone is expanded.

.,TRBJ2-3,TRBV20-1,.,TGCAGTGCTAGAGCGTGGGAGGCAGATACGCAGTATTTT,CSARAWEADTQYF
TRBD2,TRBJ2-1,TRBV6-5,.,TGTGCCAGCAGTTTACTAGCGTCCCACAATGAGCAGTTCTTC,CASSLLASHNEQFF
TRBD1,TRBJ2-2,TRBV27,.,TGTGCCAGCAGTCTCGGGACAGGGAGAACCGGGGAGCTGTTTTTT,CASSLGTGRTGELFF
TRBD1,TRBJ1-1,TRBV12-3/TRBV12-4,few,TGTGCCAGCACCTTAGGAAGACAGGGTGGTAACACTGAAGCTTTCTTT,CASTLGRQGGNTEAFF
.,TRBJ2-1,TRBV24-1,.,TGTGCCACCAGTGAGGGTCTCCTCTCCTACAATGAGCAGTTCTTC,CATSEGLLSYNEQFF
.,TRBJ1-2,TRBV29-1,.,TGCAGCGTTGGTAAGGGAGGCTATGGCTACACCTTC,CSVGKGGYGYTF
TRBD2,TRBJ2-7,TRBV5-5,.,TGTGCCAGCAGCAACCTAGCGGGGGGGCCCTACGAGCAGTACTTC,CASSNLAGGPYEQYF
TRBD2,TRBJ2-7,TRBV3-1,many,TGTGCCAGCAGCCAAAATAGCGGGGGGCCCAACTCCTACGAGCAGTACTTC,CASSQNSGGPNSYEQYF
.,TRBJ2-1,TRBV12-3/TRBV12-4,many,TGTGCCAGCGACAGTTTCGGTTTAGGGGGGAGCTCCTACAATGAGCAGTTCTTC,CASDSFGLGGSSYNEQFF
.,TRBJ2-2,TRBV29-1,.,TGCAGCGTTGAGAAACGGAACACCGGGGAGCTGTTTTTT,CSVEKRNTGELFF
.,TRBJ2-1,TRBV7-3,.,TGTGCCAGCAGCCCTGGGGACTCCTACAATGAGCAGTTCTTC,CASSPGDSYNEQFF
.,TRBJ2-5,TRBV7-9,.,TGTGCCAGCAGTCTACCTTGGGGAGAAGAGACCCAGTACTTC,CASSLPWGEETQYF
.,TRBJ2-1,TRBV12-3/TRBV12-4,.,TGTGCCAGCAGTTGGTCGGGACCCCACAATGAGCAGTTCTTC,CASSWSGPHNEQFF
.,TRBJ2-3,TRBV3-1,few,TGTGCCAGCAGCCTCCGGGCTAGCGTGCCCACAGATACGCAGTATTTT,CASSLRASVPTDTQYF
.,TRBJ2-3,TRBV4-1,.,TGCGCCAGCAGTCCCTCTCTGCCCCGCACAGATACGCAGTATTTT,CASSPSLPRTDTQYF
.,TRBJ1-4,TRBV14,.,TGTGCCAGCAGCCAAGTGTCAGGGGAGAATGAAAAACTGTTTTTT,CASSQVSGENEKLFF
.,TRBJ1-2,TRBV20-1,once,TGCAGTGCTAGTTTGGGGGGTATAGCTAACTATGGCTACACCTTC,CSASLGGIANYGYTF
TRBD1,TRBJ1-5,TRBV5-1,few,TGCGCCAGCAGCTTTGGGACAGGGGAACCCGGCAATCAGCCCCAGCATTTT,CASSFGTGEPGNQPQHF
TRBD2,TRBJ2-1,TRBV12-3/TRBV12-4,.,TGTGCCAGCACCAAGCGCGGGGGGGCATATGAGCAGTTCTTC,CASTKRGGAYEQFF
.,TRBJ1-1,TRBV20-1,.,TGCAGTGCTAGAGAGTTACAGGGCTCTGAAGCTTTCTTT,CSARELQGSEAFF
TRBD2,TRBJ2-7,TRBV25-1,.,TGTGCCAGCAGTGAAACCCTAGCGGCCCTCCACGAGCAGTACTTC,CASSETLAALHEQYF